This TCR beta chain was sequenced in a study of response to subunit inactivated influenza vaccine. Study conclusions and caveats: The authors offered the suggestion that each seasonal influenza vaccination recruits few new T cells.

TCRdb passed the RT-PCR reads through MiXCR, listing each CDR3 protein once. The top ten clones hold under 13% of a sample with over 650,000 distinct CDR3 sequences, approximately 17% of them seen once. A word on this clonotype: As yet, its antigen is unknown.

The sample in question was PBMCs from blood, obtained more than 4 days after vaccination. This TCR was recovered from a man aged 45 to 65 who received an inactivated influenza vaccine.

CDR3 loop: CASSPAAAETQYF. The CDR3 DNA reads as TGTGCCAGCTCACCCGCGGCGGCAGAGACCCAGTACTTC. The chain is built from TRBV18 and TRBJ2-5, with unresolved D. Germline loops: CDR1 KGHSH, CDR2 LQKENI. V gave up 3 bases and J gave up 4 bases, with 9 bases separating them. This CDR3 spans 13 amino acids.